This TCR beta chain appears in the sequencing data of a study of T cell repertoires in ileal Crohn's disease. General study results and limits: Endoscopy was done a median about 6.6 months after surgery. Active smokers at surgery had more clonal expansions than non-smokers.

CDR1 SGHTA and CDR2 FQGTGA come from the germline V gene. V dropped 5 bases and J dropped 5; count of bases not matched to a gene: 8. CDR3 length: 15 amino acids. In the case of this clone: Its antigen is not known.

The assay was immunoSEQ multiplex PCR, and TCRdb's table has in-frame clones only and misses some. Seen here are 13,000 to 15,000 clones, 78% observed once, and the top ten hold approximately 4%. Time point reported: neoterminal ileum biopsy at postoperative endoscopy, about 6 months after surgery. The material sequenced was ileal tissue. The chain carries TRBV7-3 and TRBJ2-5, with 10 bases matching TRBD2. The clonotype was recovered from an adult with Crohn's disease. CDR3 amino acids: CASSNSGGAWETQYF. For the CDR3, the DNA is TGTGCCAGCAGCAACAGCGGGGGGGCCTGGGAGACCCAGTACTTC.